This TCR beta chain was sequenced for a study of identical twins. Study-level points and caveats: Fewer insertions marked abundant cord blood beta clonotypes; young adult naive trended weakly, memory not at all.

TCRdb re-called the 5' RACE reads with MiXCR, one entry per CDR3 protein. The profile shows 450,000 or so distinct CDR3 sequences, around 14% of them singletons. This clonotype showed up many times. No antigen is known for it. Per the germline V gene, CDR1 is SGHVS and CDR2 is FQNEAQ. The germline V and J ends were trimmed by 4 bases and 2 bases, with 12 bases remaining between them. CDR3 size: 15 residues. A further study also used this sample, focusing on yellow fever vaccine responses in identical twins.

This TCR was recovered from a young woman in good health. V gene TRBV7-8 combines with J gene TRBJ2-1, with a weak D call TRBD2 (6 bases). Input material: CD4+ T cells sorted from blood. The CDR3 loop is CASSYRRGAYNEQFF. The CDR3 DNA is TGTGCCAGCAGCTATCGGCGGGGAGCCTACAATGAGCAGTTCTTC.